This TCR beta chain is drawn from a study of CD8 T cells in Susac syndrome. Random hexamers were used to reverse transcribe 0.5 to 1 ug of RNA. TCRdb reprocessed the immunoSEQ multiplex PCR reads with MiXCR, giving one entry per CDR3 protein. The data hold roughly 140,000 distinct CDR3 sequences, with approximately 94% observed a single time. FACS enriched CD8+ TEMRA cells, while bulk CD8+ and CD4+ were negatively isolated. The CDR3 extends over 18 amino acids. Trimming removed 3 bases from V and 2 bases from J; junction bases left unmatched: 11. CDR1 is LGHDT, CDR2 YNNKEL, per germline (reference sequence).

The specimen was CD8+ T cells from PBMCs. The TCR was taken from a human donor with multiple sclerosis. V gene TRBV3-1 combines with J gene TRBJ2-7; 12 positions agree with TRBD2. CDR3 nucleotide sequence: TGTGCCAGCAGCCATGGAAGATCTAGCGGGGGGGCCCCCTACGAGCAGTACTTC. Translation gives CASSHGRSSGGAPYEQYF.